This T cell receptor beta chain was retrieved from a study of blood T cell repertoires in COVID-19. Trimming at V came to 5 bases and at J to 0 bases, leaving 6 bases not matched to a gene. CDR1 SGHDN and CDR2 FVKESK come from the germline V gene. This CDR3 is 17 amino acids long. TCRdb keeps only in-frame clones here, not all; method: immunoSEQ multiplex PCR. Of some 170,000 clones in the sample, more than 85% are singletons; the top ten hold 1% to 1.5%. The source material was PBMCs or T cells enriched from blood (not recorded which). The clonotype was recovered from a human donor with acute COVID-19. The donor label of this sample is uncertain. The chain combines TRBV14 with TRBJ2-3, with 12 bases lining up with TRBD2. The CDR3 DNA reads TGTGCCAGCAGCACCCGGACTAGCGGGGCTAGCACAGATACGCAGTATTTT. Amino acids: CASSTRTSGASTDTQYF.